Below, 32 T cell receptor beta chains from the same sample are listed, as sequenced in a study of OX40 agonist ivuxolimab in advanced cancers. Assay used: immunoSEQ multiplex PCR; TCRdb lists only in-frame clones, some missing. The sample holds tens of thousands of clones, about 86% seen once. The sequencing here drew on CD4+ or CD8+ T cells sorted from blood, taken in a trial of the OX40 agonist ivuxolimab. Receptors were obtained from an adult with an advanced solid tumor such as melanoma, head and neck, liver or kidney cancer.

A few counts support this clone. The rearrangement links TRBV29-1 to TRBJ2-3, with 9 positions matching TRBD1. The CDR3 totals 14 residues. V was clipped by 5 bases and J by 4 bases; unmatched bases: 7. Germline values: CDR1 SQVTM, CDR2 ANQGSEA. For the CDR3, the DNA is TGCAGCGTTACCGGGACAGGGTTCTCAGATACGCAGTATTTT. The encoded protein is CSVTGTGFSDTQYF.

CDR3 residues: CASSQRTGRAEKLFF. CDR3 DNA sequence: TGTGCCAGCAGTCAGAGGACAGGGAGGGCTGAAAAACTGTTTTTT. The rearrangement uses TRBV2 and TRBJ1-4; 8 bases map to TRBD1. The CDR3 length is 15 residues. CDR1 and CDR2 from the germline V gene are SNHLY and FYNNEI. V lost 5 bases, J lost 7 bases, and 9 bases stayed unmatched.

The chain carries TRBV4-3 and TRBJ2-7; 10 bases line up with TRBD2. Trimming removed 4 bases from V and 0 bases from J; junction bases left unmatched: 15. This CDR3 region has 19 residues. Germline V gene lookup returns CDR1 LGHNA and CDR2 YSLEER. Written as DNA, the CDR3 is TGCGCCAGCAGCCCCAACGTTTTGGTAGCGGGAGGCGTCTCCTACGAGCAGTACTTC. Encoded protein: CASSPNVLVAGGVSYEQYF.

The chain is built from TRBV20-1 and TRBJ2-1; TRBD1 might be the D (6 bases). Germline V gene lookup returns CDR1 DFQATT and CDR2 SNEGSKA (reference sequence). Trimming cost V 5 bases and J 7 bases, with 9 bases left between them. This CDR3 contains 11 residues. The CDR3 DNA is TGCAGTGCTGGGGACACGAATGAGCAGTTCTTC. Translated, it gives CSAGDTNEQFF.

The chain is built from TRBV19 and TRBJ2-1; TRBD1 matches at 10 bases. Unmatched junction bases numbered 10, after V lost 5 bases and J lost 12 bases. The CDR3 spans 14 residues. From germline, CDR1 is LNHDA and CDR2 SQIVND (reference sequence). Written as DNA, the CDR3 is TGTGCCAGTAGTCCGGGGACAGGGGAAAGTCGGCAGTTCTTC. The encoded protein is CASSPGTGESRQFF.

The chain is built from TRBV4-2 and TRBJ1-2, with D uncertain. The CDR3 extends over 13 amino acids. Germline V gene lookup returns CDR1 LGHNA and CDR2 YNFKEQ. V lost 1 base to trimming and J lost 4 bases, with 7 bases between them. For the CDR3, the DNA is TGTGCCAGCAGCCAAGGAACTACCTATGGCTACACCTTC. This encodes CASSQGTTYGYTF.

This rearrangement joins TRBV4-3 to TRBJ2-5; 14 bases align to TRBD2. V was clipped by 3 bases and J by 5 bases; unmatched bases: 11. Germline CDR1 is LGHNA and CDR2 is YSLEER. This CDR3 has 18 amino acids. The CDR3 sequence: CASSQASGTSGRLETQYF. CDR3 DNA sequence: TGCGCCAGCAGCCAGGCATCGGGGACTAGCGGGAGATTGGAGACCCAGTACTTC.

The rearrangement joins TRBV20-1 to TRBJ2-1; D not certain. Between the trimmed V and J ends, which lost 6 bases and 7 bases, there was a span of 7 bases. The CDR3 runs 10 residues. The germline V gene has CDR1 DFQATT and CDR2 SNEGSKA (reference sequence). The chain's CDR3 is CSAERNEQFF. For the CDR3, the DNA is TGCAGTGCCGAAAGGAATGAGCAGTTCTTC.

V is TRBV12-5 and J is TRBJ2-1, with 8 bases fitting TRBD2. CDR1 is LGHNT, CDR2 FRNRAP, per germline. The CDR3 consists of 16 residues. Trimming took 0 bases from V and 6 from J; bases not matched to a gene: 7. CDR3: CASGLVEGSGVNEQFF. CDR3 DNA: TGTGCTAGTGGTTTGGTAGAAGGTAGCGGGGTCAATGAGCAGTTCTTC.

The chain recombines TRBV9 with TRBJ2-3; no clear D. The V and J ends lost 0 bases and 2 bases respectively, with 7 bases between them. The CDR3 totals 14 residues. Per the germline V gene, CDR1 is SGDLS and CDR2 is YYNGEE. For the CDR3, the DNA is TGTGCCAGCAGCGTAGTGGCCCTCACAGATACGCAGTATTTT. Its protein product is CASSVVALTDTQYF.

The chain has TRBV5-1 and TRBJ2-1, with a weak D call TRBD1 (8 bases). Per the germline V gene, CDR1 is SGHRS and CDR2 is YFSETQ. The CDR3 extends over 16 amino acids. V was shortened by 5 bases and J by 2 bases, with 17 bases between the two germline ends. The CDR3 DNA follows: TGCGCCAGCAGTCGAGCGGGACAGGTCCCCTACAATGAGCAGTTCTTC. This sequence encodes CASSRAGQVPYNEQFF.

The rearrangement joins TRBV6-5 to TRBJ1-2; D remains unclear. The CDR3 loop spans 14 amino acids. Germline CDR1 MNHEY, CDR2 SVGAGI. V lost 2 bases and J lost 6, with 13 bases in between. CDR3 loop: CASSYRVTTHGYTF. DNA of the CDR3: TGTGCCAGCAGTTACCGTGTCACGACCCATGGCTACACCTTC.

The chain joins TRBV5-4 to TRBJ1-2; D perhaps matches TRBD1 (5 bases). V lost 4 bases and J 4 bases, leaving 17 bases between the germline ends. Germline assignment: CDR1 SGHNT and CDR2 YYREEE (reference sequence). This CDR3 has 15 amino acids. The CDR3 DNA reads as TGTGCCAGCAGCCCACCGGGATCCGGGGGCTATGGCTACACCTTC. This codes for CASSPPGSGGYGYTF.

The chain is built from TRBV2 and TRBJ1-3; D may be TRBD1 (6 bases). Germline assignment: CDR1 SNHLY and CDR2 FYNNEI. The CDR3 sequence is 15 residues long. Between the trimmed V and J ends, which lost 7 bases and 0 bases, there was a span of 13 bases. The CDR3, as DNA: TGTGCCAGCATCGACAGGTCCGACTCTGGAAACACCATATATTTT. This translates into CASIDRSDSGNTIYF.

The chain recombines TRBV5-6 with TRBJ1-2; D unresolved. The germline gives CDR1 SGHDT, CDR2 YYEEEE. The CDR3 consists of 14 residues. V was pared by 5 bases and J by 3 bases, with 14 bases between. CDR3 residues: CASRGGVRDYGYTF. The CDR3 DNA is TGTGCCAGCAGGGGCGGGGTGAGGGACTATGGCTACACCTTC.

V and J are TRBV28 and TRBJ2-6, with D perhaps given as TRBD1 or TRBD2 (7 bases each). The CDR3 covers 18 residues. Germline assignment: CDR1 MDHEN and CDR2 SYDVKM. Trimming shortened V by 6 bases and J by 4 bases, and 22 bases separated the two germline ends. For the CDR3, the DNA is TGTGCCAGCAGCCTTGACAGGGAGGGGCTGTGGGGGGCCAACGTCCTGACTTTC. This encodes CASSLDREGLWGANVLTF.

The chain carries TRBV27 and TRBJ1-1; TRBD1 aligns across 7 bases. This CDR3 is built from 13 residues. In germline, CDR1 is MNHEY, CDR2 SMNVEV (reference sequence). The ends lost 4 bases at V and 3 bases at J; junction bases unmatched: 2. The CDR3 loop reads CASSSRGHTEAFF. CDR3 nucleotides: TGTGCCAGCAGTTCAAGGGGGCACACTGAAGCTTTCTTT.

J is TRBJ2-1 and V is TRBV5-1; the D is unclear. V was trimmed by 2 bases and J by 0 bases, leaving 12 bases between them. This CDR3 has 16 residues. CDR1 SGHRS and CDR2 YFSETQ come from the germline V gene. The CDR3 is CASSLSDGSSYNEQFF. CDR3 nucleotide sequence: TGCGCCAGCAGCTTAAGCGACGGAAGCTCCTACAATGAGCAGTTCTTC.

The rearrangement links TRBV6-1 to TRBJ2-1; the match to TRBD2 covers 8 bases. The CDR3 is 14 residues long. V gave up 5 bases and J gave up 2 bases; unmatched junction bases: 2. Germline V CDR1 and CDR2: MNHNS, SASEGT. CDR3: CASSRGGAYNEQFF. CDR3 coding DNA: TGTGCCAGCAGTCGGGGGGGGGCCTACAATGAGCAGTTCTTC.

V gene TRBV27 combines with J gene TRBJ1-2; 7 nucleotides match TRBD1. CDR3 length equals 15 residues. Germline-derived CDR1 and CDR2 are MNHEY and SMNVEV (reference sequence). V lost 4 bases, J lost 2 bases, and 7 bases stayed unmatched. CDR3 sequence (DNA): TGTGCCAGCAGTTCTCCTGGGACAGCAAACTATGGCTACACCTTC. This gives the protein CASSSPGTANYGYTF.

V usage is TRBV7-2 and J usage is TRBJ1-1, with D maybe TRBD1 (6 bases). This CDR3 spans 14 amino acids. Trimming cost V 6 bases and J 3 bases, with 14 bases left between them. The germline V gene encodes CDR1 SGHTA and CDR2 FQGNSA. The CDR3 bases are TGTGCCAGCAGTTCACAGGGTTTTGACACTGAAGCTTTCTTT. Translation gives CASSSQGFDTEAFF.

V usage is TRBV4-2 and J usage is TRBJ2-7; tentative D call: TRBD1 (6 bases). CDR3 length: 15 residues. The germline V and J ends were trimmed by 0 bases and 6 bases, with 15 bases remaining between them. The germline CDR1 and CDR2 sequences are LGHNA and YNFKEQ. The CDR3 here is CASSQEVQGQGEQYF. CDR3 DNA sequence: TGTGCCAGCAGCCAAGAGGTGCAGGGGCAGGGCGAGCAGTACTTC.

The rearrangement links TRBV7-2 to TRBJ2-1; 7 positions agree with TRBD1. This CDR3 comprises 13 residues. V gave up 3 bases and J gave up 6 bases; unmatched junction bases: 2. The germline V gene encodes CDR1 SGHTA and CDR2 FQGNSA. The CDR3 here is CASSFRDSNEQFF. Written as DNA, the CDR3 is TGTGCCAGCAGCTTTAGGGACAGCAATGAGCAGTTCTTC.

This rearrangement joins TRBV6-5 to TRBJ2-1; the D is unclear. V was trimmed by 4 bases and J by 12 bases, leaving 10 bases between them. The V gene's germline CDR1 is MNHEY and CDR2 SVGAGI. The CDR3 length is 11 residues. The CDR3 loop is CASSSRFVQFF. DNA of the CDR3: TGTGCCAGCAGTTCCCGGTTTGTGCAGTTCTTC.

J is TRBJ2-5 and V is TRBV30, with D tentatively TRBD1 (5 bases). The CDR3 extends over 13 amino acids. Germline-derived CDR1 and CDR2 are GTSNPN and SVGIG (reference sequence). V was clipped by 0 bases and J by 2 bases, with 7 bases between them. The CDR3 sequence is CAWSVQVQETQYF. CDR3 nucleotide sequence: TGTGCCTGGAGTGTACAGGTTCAAGAGACCCAGTACTTC.

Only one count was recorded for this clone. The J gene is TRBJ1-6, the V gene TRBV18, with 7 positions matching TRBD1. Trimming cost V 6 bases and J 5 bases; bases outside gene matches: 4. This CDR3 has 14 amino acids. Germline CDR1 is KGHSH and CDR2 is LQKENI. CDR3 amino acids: CASSPGTDNSPLHF. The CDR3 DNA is TGTGCCAGCTCGCCTGGGACAGATAATTCACCCCTCCACTTT.

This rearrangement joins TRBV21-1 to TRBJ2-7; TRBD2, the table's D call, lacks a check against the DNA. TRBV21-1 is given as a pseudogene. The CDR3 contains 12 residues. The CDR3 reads CASSKGYYEQYF. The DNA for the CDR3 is TGTGCCAGCAGCAAAGGCTACTACGAGCAGTACTTC.

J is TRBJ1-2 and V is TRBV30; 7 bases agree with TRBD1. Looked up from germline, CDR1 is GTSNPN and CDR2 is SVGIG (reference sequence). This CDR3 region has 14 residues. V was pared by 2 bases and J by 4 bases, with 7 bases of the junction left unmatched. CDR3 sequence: CAWSLQQGSYGYTF. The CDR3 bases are TGTGCCTGGAGTCTTCAACAGGGGTCCTATGGCTACACCTTC.

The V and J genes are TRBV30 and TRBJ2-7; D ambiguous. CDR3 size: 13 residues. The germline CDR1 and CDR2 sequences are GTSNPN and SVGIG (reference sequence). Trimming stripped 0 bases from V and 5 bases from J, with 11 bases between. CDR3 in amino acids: CAWSVEANHEQYF. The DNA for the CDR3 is TGTGCCTGGAGTGTAGAGGCGAACCACGAGCAGTACTTC.

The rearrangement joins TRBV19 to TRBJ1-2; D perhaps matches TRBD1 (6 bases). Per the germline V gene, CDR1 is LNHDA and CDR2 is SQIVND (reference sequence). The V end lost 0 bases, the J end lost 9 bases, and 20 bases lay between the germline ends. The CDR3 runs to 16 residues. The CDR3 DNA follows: TGTGCCAGTAGTATAGATTCCCGGATGGGAGGGGGGAGCTACACCTTC. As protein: CASSIDSRMGGGSYTF. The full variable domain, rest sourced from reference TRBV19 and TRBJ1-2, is DGGITQSPKYLFRKEGQNVTLSCEQNLNHDAMYWYRQDPGQGLRLIYYSQIVNDFQKGDIAEGYSVSREKKESFPLTVTSAQKNPTAFYLCASSIDSRMGGGSYTFGSGTRLTVV.

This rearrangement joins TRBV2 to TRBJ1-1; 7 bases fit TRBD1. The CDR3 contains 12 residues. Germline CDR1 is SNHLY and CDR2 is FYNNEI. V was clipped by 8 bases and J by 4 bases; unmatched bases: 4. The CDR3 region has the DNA TGTGCCAGCCTACAGGGGTTCACTGAAGCTTTCTTT. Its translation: CASLQGFTEAFF.

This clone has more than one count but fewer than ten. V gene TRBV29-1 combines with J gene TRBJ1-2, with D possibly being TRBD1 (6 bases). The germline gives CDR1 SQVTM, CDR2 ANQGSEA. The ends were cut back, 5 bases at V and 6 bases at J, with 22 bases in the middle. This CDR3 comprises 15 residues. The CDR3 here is CSVFVPGRGGDGYTF. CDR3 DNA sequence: TGCAGCGTTTTTGTTCCGGGCAGGGGAGGGGATGGCTACACCTTC. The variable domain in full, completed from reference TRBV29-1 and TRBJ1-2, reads SAVISQKPSRDICQRGTSLTIQCQVDSQVTMMFWYRQQPGQSLTLIATANQGSEATYESGFVIDKFPISRPNLTFSTLTVSNMSPEDSSIYLCSVFVPGRGGDGYTFGSGTRLTVV.